These T cell receptor beta chains were read from a single sample in a study of graft-versus-host responses after intestinal transplantation. The data were produced by immunoSEQ multiplex PCR, yet TCRdb's version contains in-frame clones alone and is incomplete. Of thousands of clones listed, about 90% were seen once; the top ten hold approximately 1.5%. The sample was PBMCs, taken around 31 days after intestinal transplant. The receptor source for this set is a human patient who received an intestinal transplant, so some T cells may come from the graft donor. CDR3s include the opening cysteine and the closing phenylalanine or tryptophan. A D gene is named only where the DNA matches it firmly.

TRBV5-5,TRBJ2-5,-,TGTGCCAGCAGCGCGGTAGAGCAGTACCAAGAGACCCAGTACTTC,CASSAVEQYQETQYF
TRBV27,TRBJ1-1,-,TGTGCCAGCAGCGCAGCTTTGAACACTGAAGCTTTCTTT,CASSAALNTEAFF
TRBV7-9,TRBJ1-4,TRBD1,TGTGCCAGCAGCGGGACAGGGATGTTTTTT,CASSGTGMFF
TRBV30,TRBJ2-7,-,TGTGCCTGGAGTGTAGGGGCGGGAAACGACGAGCAGTACTTC,CAWSVGAGNDEQYF
TRBV5-5,TRBJ1-1,-,TGTGCCAGCAGCCCTGGGTGGGGTTTCAGTATGAACACTGAAGCTTTCTTT,CASSPGWGFSMNTEAFF
TRBV6-5,TRBJ1-5,-,TGTGCCAGCAGGCTAGGGACAACTCAGCCCCAGCATTTT,CASRLGTTQPQHF
TRBV6-5,TRBJ1-3,TRBD1,TGTGCCAGTAAAGGATTGGGGACAGGTCGAAACACCATATATTTT,CASKGLGTGRNTIYF
TRBV6-4,TRBJ1-6,TRBD1,TGTGCCAGCAGTGATGGGCAGGGGGCCTATAATTCACCCCTCCACTTT,CASSDGQGAYNSPLHF
TRBV29-1,TRBJ1-1,-,TGCAACGTTGGGGGCCCGGGCTCCATGAACACTGAAGCTTTCTTT,CNVGGPGSMNTEAFF
TRBV6-6,TRBJ1-5,-,TGTGCCAGCAAGGGGTTTGGTCGCAATCAGCCCCAGCATTTT,CASKGFGRNQPQHF
TRBV4-1,TRBJ1-6,TRBD1,TGCGCCAGCAGCTGGACCTCGGGACAGTATAATTCACCCCTCCACTTT,CASSWTSGQYNSPLHF